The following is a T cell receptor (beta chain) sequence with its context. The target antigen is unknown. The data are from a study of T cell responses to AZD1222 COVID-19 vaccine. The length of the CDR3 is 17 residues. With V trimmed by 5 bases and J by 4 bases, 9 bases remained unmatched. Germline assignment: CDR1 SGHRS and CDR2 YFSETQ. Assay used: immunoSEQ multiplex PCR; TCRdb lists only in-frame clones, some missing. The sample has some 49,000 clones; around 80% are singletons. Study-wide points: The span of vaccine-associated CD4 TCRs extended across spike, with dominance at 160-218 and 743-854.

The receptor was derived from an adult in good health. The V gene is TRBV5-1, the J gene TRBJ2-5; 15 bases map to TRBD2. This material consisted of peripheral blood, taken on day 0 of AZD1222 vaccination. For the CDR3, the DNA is TGCGCCAGCAGGCCCGGGACTAGCGGGGGGAATAGAGAGACCCAGTACTTC. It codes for CASRPGTSGGNRETQYF.